The 21 T cell receptor beta chains presented below share a single source sample, sequenced in a study of T cells in Graves' hyperthyroidism and ophthalmopathy. RNA transcripts were the template for amplifying TCR beta CDR3 regions. The TCR CDR3 first-round RT-PCR relied on the HTBI primer set. One entry per CDR3 protein results from TCRdb running MiXCR on the multiplex PCR reads. The top ten hold around an eighth of the sample, which has approximately 400,000 distinct CDR3 sequences, 15% to 17% seen once. Sequences were obtained from blood. The receptors come from a woman aged 18-35 years with Graves' hyperthyroidism.

The sample holds a few counts of this clonotype. This chain uses TRBV7-9 with TRBJ1-4, with D unresolved. The CDR3 is 15 residues long. Germline V gene sequence: CDR1 SEHNR, CDR2 FQNEAQ (reference sequence). Trimming removed 0 bases from V and 7 bases from J, with 12 bases in between. The CDR3 is CASSLATLRPEKLFF. Here the CDR3 DNA reads TGTGCCAGCAGCTTAGCAACCCTCCGCCCTGAAAAACTGTTTTTT.

This clonotype was counted at least ten times. This rearrangement joins TRBV7-2 to TRBJ1-3; D remains ambiguous. The CDR3 consists of 13 residues. CDR1 is SGHTA and CDR2 is FQGNSA in the germline V gene. V was cut by 1 base and J by 9 bases, with 10 bases left in between. CDR3 DNA: TGTGCCAGCAGCTTAGGTCCCTCCGGCACCATATATTTT. Its translation is CASSLGPSGTIYF.

This clonotype was picked up a small number of times. This chain joins TRBV4-1 and TRBJ2-1, with TRBD1 as a possible D gene (6 bases). The CDR3 is 17 amino acids. Germline CDR1 MGHRA, CDR2 YSYEKL. Trimming left V 2 bases short and J 0 bases short, with 14 bases between. DNA of the CDR3: TGCGCCAGCAGCCAACGGGCAGGGGAACCCTCCTACAATGAGCAGTTCTTC. Amino acid sequence: CASSQRAGEPSYNEQFF.

The sample holds many counts of this clonotype. The chain is built from TRBV28 and TRBJ1-5, with no clear D. CDR3 length equals 14 residues. Germline V gene sequence: CDR1 MDHEN, CDR2 SYDVKM. Trimming left V 2 bases short and J 0 bases short, with 5 bases between. The CDR3 nucleotides read TGTGCCAGCAGTTTAACAGATAGCAATCAGCCCCAGCATTTT. This sequence encodes CASSLTDSNQPQHF.

This clonotype was counted at least ten times. This chain joins TRBV2 and TRBJ2-3; 13 nucleotides align to TRBD2. CDR1 is SNHLY, CDR2 FYNNEI, per germline. Trimming at V came to 1 base and at J to 6 bases, leaving 10 bases not matched to a gene. This CDR3 is built from 18 residues. The CDR3, as DNA: TGTGCCAGCAGTGAAGACCGACTAGCGGGGGGCCCTAAGGATACGCAGTATTTT. This encodes CASSEDRLAGGPKDTQYF.

This chain connects TRBV19 to TRBJ1-3; the D is unclear. From germline, CDR1 is LNHDA and CDR2 SQIVND (reference sequence). Trimming cost V 8 bases and J 2 bases, with 13 bases left between them. The CDR3 runs to 14 residues. CDR3 sequence: CASLDPAAGNTIYF. The CDR3 DNA follows: TGTGCCAGTCTGGACCCGGCCGCTGGAAACACCATATATTTT.

The CDR3 DNA reads TGTGCCAGCGGGACAGATGCGATGAACACTGAAGCTTTCTTT. Translation: CASGTDAMNTEAFF. V usage is TRBV2 and J usage is TRBJ1-1; TRBD1 matches 7 bases. The CDR3 has 14 amino acids. Losses at the gene ends were 8 bases for V and 0 bases for J; bases not matched to a gene: 6. Germline CDR1 SNHLY, CDR2 FYNNEI.

This clonotype has a count of ten or more. The chain combines TRBV28 with TRBJ1-3; tentatively, D is TRBD1 (6 bases). The CDR3 spans 15 residues. CDR1 is MDHEN, CDR2 SYDVKM, per germline. Trimming took off 7 bases at V and 1 base at J, with 14 bases between the two ends. CDR3 nucleotides: TGTGCCAGCACCCCCCGCGACAGGTCTGGAAACACCATATATTTT. Translation: CASTPRDRSGNTIYF. The complete variable domain, with remaining parts taken from reference TRBV28 and TRBJ1-3, reads DVKVTQSSRYLVKRTGEKVFLECVQDMDHENMFWYRQDPGLGLRLIYFSYDVKMKEKGDIPEGYSVSREKKERFSLILESASTNQTSMYLCASTPRDRSGNTIYFGEGSWLTVV.

The chain joins TRBV9 to TRBJ1-2; D not certain. V shed 1 base and J shed 2 bases, with 12 bases lying between them. Germline V gene lookup returns CDR1 SGDLS and CDR2 YYNGEE. CDR3 length: 15 residues. The CDR3 spells CASSVKTRLNYGYTF. The CDR3 region has the DNA TGTGCCAGCAGCGTAAAGACCCGGCTAAACTATGGCTACACCTTC.

V and J are TRBV20-1 and TRBJ1-1, with a possible D match to TRBD1 (5 bases). The CDR3 covers 14 residues. The V gene's germline CDR1 is DFQATT and CDR2 SNEGSKA (reference sequence). V was pared by 3 bases and J by 4 bases, with 15 bases between. The CDR3 DNA follows: TGCAGTGCTAGGAGTGGCAGGGAGACCACTGAAGCTTTCTTT. This encodes CSARSGRETTEAFF.

The chain combines TRBV6-1 with TRBJ1-1; 10 bases are a match to TRBD1. V gave up 6 bases and J gave up 8 bases; unmatched junction bases: 21. The CDR3 extends over 18 amino acids. Germline-derived CDR1 and CDR2 are MNHNS and SASEGT. The chain's CDR3 is CASREFPAGTGDFREAFF. The CDR3 region has the DNA TGTGCCAGCAGAGAGTTCCCGGCCGGGACAGGGGATTTTCGGGAAGCTTTCTTT.

The table lists this clonotype with a few counts. V is TRBV10-3 and J is TRBJ2-1; 7 nucleotides line up with TRBD1. CDR1 ENHRY and CDR2 SYGVKD come from the germline V gene. This CDR3 has 15 residues. Trimming cost V 2 bases and J 6 bases; bases outside gene matches: 7. The CDR3 spells CAISETKGQSNEQFF. CDR3 DNA sequence: TGTGCCATCAGTGAGACCAAGGGACAGTCCAATGAGCAGTTCTTC.

This clonotype appeared many times. The chain has TRBV6-2 or TRBV6-3 and TRBJ1-2, with D hard to call. V was pared by 0 bases and J by 6 bases, with 11 bases between. CDR3 length: 14 residues. Per the germline V gene, CDR1 is MNHEY and CDR2 is SVGEGT. The CDR3 coding sequence is TGTGCCAGCAGTTACTCGAAAGGATCGAATGGCTACACCTTC. Translation: CASSYSKGSNGYTF.

This clonotype has at least ten counts. The CDR3 coding sequence is TGTGCCAGCTCACCACCGGGTCGAAGCTCCTACAATGAGCAGTTCTTC. The encoded protein is CASSPPGRSSYNEQFF. The rearrangement links TRBV18 to TRBJ2-1; unclear D gene. Germline V gene data show CDR1 as KGHSH and CDR2 as LQKENI. This CDR3 is 16 amino acids long. The germline V and J ends were trimmed by 0 bases and 0 bases, with 9 bases remaining between them.

CDR3 loop: CASGFLWESQYF. The CDR3 DNA follows: TGTGCTAGTGGTTTCCTCTGGGAGTCGCAGTATTTT. V usage is TRBV12-5 and J usage is TRBJ2-3, with D maybe TRBD2 (5 bases). This CDR3 region has 12 residues. With 3 bases removed from V and 10 bases from J, the gap between germline ends came to 11 bases. Germline CDR1 reads LGHNT; CDR2 reads FRNRAP.

This clonotype was counted a few times. V gene TRBV6-1 combines with J gene TRBJ2-2; possible D gene TRBD1, 6 bases. CDR3 length: 16 amino acids. Trimming removed 4 bases from V and 1 base from J, with 13 bases in between. Germline V gene lookup returns CDR1 MNHNS and CDR2 SASEGT. CDR3 in amino acids: CASSVRWGQNTGELFF. The CDR3 DNA sequence: TGTGCCAGCAGTGTGCGGTGGGGACAGAACACCGGGGAGCTGTTTTTT.

This clonotype was detected many times. V usage is TRBV28 and J usage is TRBJ2-7; 10 positions agree with TRBD1. The CDR3 is 15 residues long. V lost 5 bases, J lost 1 base, and 5 bases stayed unmatched. From germline, CDR1 is MDHEN and CDR2 SYDVKM. CDR3 nucleotide sequence: TGTGCCAGCAGTGACCGGGACAGGGGTTCCTACGAGCAGTACTTC. It specifies CASSDRDRGSYEQYF.

Ten or more counts support this clonotype. J is TRBJ2-2 and V is TRBV7-9; TRBD1 matches 10 bases. The J segment lost 3 bases and the V segment lost 6 bases, leaving 4 bases of the junction unmatched. The length of the CDR3 is 15 residues. Germline V gene sequence: CDR1 SEHNR, CDR2 FQNEAQ (reference sequence). For the CDR3, the DNA is TGTGCCAGCAGACCCGGGACAGGGGACACCGGGGAGCTGTTTTTT. It yields the protein CASRPGTGDTGELFF.

The sample holds many counts of this clonotype. The chain's CDR3 is CASSSRNSLYEQYF. CDR3 sequence (DNA): TGTGCCAGCAGTTCCAGGAACAGTTTGTACGAGCAGTACTTC. V is TRBV12-3 or TRBV12-4 and J is TRBJ2-7; D is unresolved. The CDR3 sequence is 14 residues long. The V end was cut by 4 bases, the J end by 4 bases, with 14 bases between.

The rearrangement uses TRBV5-1 and TRBJ2-4, with 7 positions matching TRBD1. CDR1 and CDR2 from the germline V gene are SGHRS and YFSETQ. The CDR3 is 16 residues long. The J segment lost 5 bases and the V segment lost 0 bases, leaving 8 bases of the junction unmatched. CDR3 in amino acids: CASSLGVRGYENIQYF. The CDR3, as DNA: TGCGCCAGCAGCTTGGGGGTCAGGGGGTATGAAAACATTCAGTACTTC.

The chain joins TRBV4-1 to TRBJ1-2; TRBD1 might be the D (5 bases). Looked up from germline, CDR1 is MGHRA and CDR2 is YSYEKL. Trimming cost V 4 bases and J 8 bases, with 20 bases left between them. The CDR3 is 15 amino acids. The CDR3 bases are TGCGCCAGCAGCCCCACACCCCGAGGAGGGGAAGGCTACACCTTC. Protein sequence: CASSPTPRGGEGYTF.